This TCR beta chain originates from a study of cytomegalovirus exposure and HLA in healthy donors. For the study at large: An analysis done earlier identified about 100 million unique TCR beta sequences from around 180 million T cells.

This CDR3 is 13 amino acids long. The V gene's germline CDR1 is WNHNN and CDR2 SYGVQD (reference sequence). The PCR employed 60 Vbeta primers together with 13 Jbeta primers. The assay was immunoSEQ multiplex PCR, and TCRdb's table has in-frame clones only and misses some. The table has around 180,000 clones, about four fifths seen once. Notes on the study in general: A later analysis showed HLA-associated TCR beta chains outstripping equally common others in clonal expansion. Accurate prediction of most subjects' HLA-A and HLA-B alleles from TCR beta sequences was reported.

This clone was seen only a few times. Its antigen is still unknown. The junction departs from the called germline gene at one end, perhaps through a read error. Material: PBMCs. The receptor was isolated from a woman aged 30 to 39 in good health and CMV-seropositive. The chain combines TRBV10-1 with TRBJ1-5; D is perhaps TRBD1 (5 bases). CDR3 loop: CASTEGLDQPQHF. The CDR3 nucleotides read TGCGCCAGCACTGAGGGGCTGGATCAGCCCCAGCATTTT.